The 18 T cell receptor beta chains listed next were all sequenced from one sample in a study of control samples from healthy donors and cancer patients. The method was immunoSEQ multiplex PCR; TCRdb's version includes in-frame clones alone and lacks a portion of them. The table records about 55,000 clones, 85% to 95% of them present only once. The sequenced sample consisted of blood. The source of these receptors is a man aged 25 to 40 in good health.

This sequence joins TRBV3-1 (or the pseudogene TRBV3-2) and TRBJ2-3; TRBD2 aligns across 14 bases. CDR1 is LGHDT and CDR2 is YNNKEL in the germline V gene (reference sequence). The junction had 0 bases not matched to a gene; V was cut back by 1 base and J by 6 bases. CDR3 length equals 15 residues. CDR3 in amino acids: CASSQGTSGRDTQYF. The CDR3 DNA reads as TGTGCCAGCAGCCAAGGGACTAGCGGGAGGGATACGCAGTATTTT.

This clone was observed a single time. The rearrangement joins TRBV9 to TRBJ2-7; 7 nucleotides agree with TRBD2. Germline values: CDR1 SGDLS, CDR2 YYNGEE. Trimming cost V 0 bases and J 5 bases; bases outside gene matches: 5. There are 14 residues in the CDR3. The CDR3 nucleotides are TGTGCCAGCAGCGTAGATGGGGGAGGGGACGAGCAGTACTTC. This translates into CASSVDGGGDEQYF.

This clone has just one count. This rearrangement joins TRBV5-5 to TRBJ1-5; the D gene is possibly TRBD1 (5 bases). This CDR3 has 15 amino acids. Germline V lookup: CDR1 SGHKS, CDR2 YYEKEE (reference sequence). Trimming took 3 bases from V and 0 from J, leaving 10 bases between them. CDR3 amino acids: CASSSVGLSNQPQHF. The CDR3 bases are TGTGCCAGCAGCTCGGTGGGGCTTAGCAATCAGCCCCAGCATTTT.

The rearrangement links TRBV6-5 to TRBJ2-4; 7 positions match TRBD1. Trimming cost V 2 bases and J 9 bases; bases outside gene matches: 10. There are 15 residues in the CDR3. In germline, CDR1 is MNHEY, CDR2 SVGAGI. The CDR3 spells CASSYQSYPGGIQYF. CDR3 nucleotides: TGTGCCAGCAGTTACCAATCCTACCCAGGGGGCATTCAGTACTTC.

This clone was seen a single time. The chain joins TRBV7-9 to TRBJ2-7; the D gene could be TRBD1 or TRBD2 (5 bases each). This CDR3 comprises 15 residues. CDR1 is SEHNR, CDR2 FQNEAQ, per germline (reference sequence). Between the trimmed V and J ends, which lost 2 bases and 3 bases, there was a span of 14 bases. CDR3 sequence reads: CASSLISGSSYEQYF. The CDR3, as DNA: TGTGCCAGCAGCTTAATCTCAGGGAGTAGCTACGAGCAGTACTTC.

This rearrangement joins TRBV19 to TRBJ1-4; no clear D. Trimming removed 5 bases from V and 8 bases from J, with 18 bases in between. CDR1 LNHDA and CDR2 SQIVND come from the germline V gene (reference sequence). There are 15 residues in the CDR3. The CDR3 DNA reads as TGTGCCAGTAGTTATAACAGTCGTGGCGGGGAAAAACTGTTTTTT. This sequence encodes CASSYNSRGGEKLFF. Filled out from reference TRBV19 and TRBJ1-4, the complete variable domain reads DGGITQSPKYLFRKEGQNVTLSCEQNLNHDAMYWYRQDPGQGLRLIYYSQIVNDFQKGDIAEGYSVSREKKESFPLTVTSAQKNPTAFYLCASSYNSRGGEKLFFGSGTQLSVL.

The chain combines TRBV30 with TRBJ1-2; weak D call: TRBD1 (5 bases). Germline loops: CDR1 GTSNPN, CDR2 SVGIG (reference sequence). Between the trimmed V and J ends, which lost 2 bases and 8 bases, there was a span of 15 bases. The CDR3 loop spans 13 amino acids. This chain's CDR3 is CAWSPTSGTGYTF. The CDR3 DNA is TGTGCCTGGAGTCCAACCTCGGGGACCGGCTACACCTTC.

This chain links TRBV9 with TRBJ2-3; TRBD1 might be the D (5 bases). With 1 base removed from V and 1 base from J, the gap between germline ends came to 10 bases. Per the germline V gene, CDR1 is SGDLS and CDR2 is YYNGEE. The CDR3 runs 15 residues. CDR3 sequence: CASSVIGARTDTQYF. The CDR3 nucleotides read TGTGCCAGCAGCGTAATTGGGGCCCGCACAGATACGCAGTATTTT. The variable domain in full, with the rest retrieved from reference TRBV9 and TRBJ2-3, is DSGVTQTPKHLITATGQRVTLRCSPRSGDLSVYWYQQSLDQGLQFLIQYYNGEERAKGNILERFSAQQFPDLHSELNLSSLELGDSALYFCASSVIGARTDTQYFGPGTRLTVL.

This clone was seen once. The CDR3 nucleotides read TGTGCCAGCAGTTACTGGGACAGGGAGGATTCACCCCTCCACTTT. Encoded protein: CASSYWDREDSPLHF. The chain recombines TRBV6-5 with TRBJ1-6; TRBD1 aligns across 9 bases. V dropped 1 base and J dropped 8; count of bases not matched to a gene: 3. Germline CDR1 reads MNHEY; CDR2 reads SVGAGI. This CDR3 has 15 residues.

Details on this clone: At one of its ends the junction is not consistent with the germline gene, which may arise from a read error. Other DNA sequences in this sample translate to the same CDR3. The rearrangement links TRBV19 to TRBJ1-2; D remains ambiguous. The germline CDR1 and CDR2 sequences are LNHDA and SQIVND (reference sequence). The CDR3 spans 14 residues. CDR3 residues: CASSRSATNYGYTF. CDR3 coding DNA: TGTGCCAGTAGTCGGTCAGCCACTAACTACGGCTACACCTTC.

This sequence joins TRBV27 and TRBJ1-5; 7 bases fit TRBD1. The CDR3 has 14 amino acids. V shed 9 bases and J 2 bases; nucleotides not matched to a gene: 7. Per the germline V gene, CDR1 is MNHEY and CDR2 is SMNVEV (reference sequence). CDR3 residues: CASSRGFGNQPQHF. CDR3 in DNA: TGTGCCAGTAGCAGGGGGTTCGGCAATCAGCCCCAGCATTTT.

The chain carries TRBV16 and TRBJ1-5, with 7 nucleotides matching TRBD1. V shed 4 bases, J shed 1 base, and the junction held 16 bases outside the gene matches. There are 19 residues in the CDR3. The V gene's germline CDR1 is KGHSY and CDR2 FQNENV. The CDR3 DNA is TGTGCCAGCAGCCCCGGACAGGTCGATTCGGTTTCGAGCAATCAGCCCCAGCATTTT. The encoded protein is CASSPGQVDSVSSNQPQHF.

The V gene is TRBV5-1, the J gene TRBJ2-3; 8 bases are a match to TRBD1. The germline V gene encodes CDR1 SGHRS and CDR2 YFSETQ. The CDR3 extends over 15 amino acids. V dropped 4 bases and J dropped 2; count of bases not matched to a gene: 6. Here the CDR3 DNA reads TGCGCCAGCAGCAACGGACAGGGAATCACAGATACGCAGTATTTT. It is translated as CASSNGQGITDTQYF.

V usage is TRBV4-1 and J usage is TRBJ2-3, with D possibly matching TRBD2 (6 bases). The V and J ends lost 0 bases and 9 bases respectively, with 19 bases between them. The CDR3 has 16 residues. Germline-derived CDR1 and CDR2 are MGHRA and YSYEKL. CDR3 in amino acids: CASSQELETRGLTQYF. CDR3 nucleotides: TGCGCCAGCAGCCAAGAATTAGAGACTAGAGGACTAACGCAGTATTTT.

This rearrangement joins TRBV19 to TRBJ2-7; D is perhaps TRBD1 or TRBD2 (6 bases each). This CDR3 contains 15 residues. Germline assignment: CDR1 LNHDA and CDR2 SQIVND (reference sequence). Trimming removed 6 bases from V and 2 bases from J, with 17 bases in between. CDR3 residues: CASRRETTGTYEQYF. The CDR3 DNA follows: TGTGCCAGTAGGCGGGAAACCACAGGGACCTACGAGCAGTACTTC.

This chain connects TRBV19 to TRBJ2-7; 12 bases agree with TRBD2. V shed 5 bases, J shed 9 bases, and the junction held 14 bases outside the gene matches. Looked up from germline, CDR1 is LNHDA and CDR2 is SQIVND (reference sequence). This CDR3 has 16 amino acids. The CDR3 DNA reads TGTGCCAGTAGTTCCGGACTAGCGGGATCTGGGTGGGTGCAGTACTTC. This codes for CASSSGLAGSGWVQYF. Full variable domain (remainder filled in from reference TRBV19 and TRBJ2-7): DGGITQSPKYLFRKEGQNVTLSCEQNLNHDAMYWYRQDPGQGLRLIYYSQIVNDFQKGDIAEGYSVSREKKESFPLTVTSAQKNPTAFYLCASSSGLAGSGWVQYFGPGTRLTVT.

The chain carries TRBV20-1 and TRBJ2-1; no definite D call. Germline-derived CDR1 and CDR2 are DFQATT and SNEGSKA (reference sequence). Trimming stripped 7 bases from V and 0 bases from J, with 4 bases between. The CDR3 has 11 amino acids. Here the CDR3 DNA reads TGCAGTGGGTCCTCCTACAATGAGCAGTTCTTC. Translated: CSGSSYNEQFF.

The rearrangement joins TRBV9 to TRBJ2-2, with unresolved D. The germline V gene has CDR1 SGDLS and CDR2 YYNGEE. Trimming took off 5 bases at V and 7 bases at J, with 15 bases between the two ends. The CDR3 has 14 amino acids. The CDR3 DNA is TGTGCCAGCAGGGCCCGACTCACGGACGGGGAGCTGTTTTTT. Amino acids: CASRARLTDGELFF.